This record covers a single TCR beta chain. Its cognate antigen is unknown. The individuals who served as donors were healthy Caucasians living in Russia, aged roughly 6 to 100. Germline assignment: CDR1 SQVTM and CDR2 ANQGSEA. This CDR3 spans 12 amino acids. V gave up 5 bases and J gave up 3 bases, with 10 bases separating them. Primed by a sample-barcoded 5' primer and a J-beta primer mix, a second PCR proceeded for 7 to 11 cycles. One entry per CDR3 protein results from TCRdb running MiXCR on the 5' RACE reads. The table has 700,000 to 1,000,000 distinct CDR3 sequences, roughly 44% seen once. The sample is drawn from a study of blood T cells in healthy people across ages. Findings and limits, study-wide: With age, beta diversity per million T cells declined roughly linearly, significantly by 30 to 40.

The receptor was isolated from a man in his fifties or sixties in good health. The source material was blood. This chain joins TRBV29-1 and TRBJ2-5; tentatively, D is TRBD1 or TRBD2 (5 bases each). CDR3 amino acids: CSVQGRKETQYF. DNA of the CDR3: TGCAGCGTTCAGGGACGCAAAGAGACCCAGTACTTC. The full variable domain, with the rest looked up from reference TRBV29-1 and TRBJ2-5, is SAVISQKPSRDICQRGTSLTIQCQVDSQVTMMFWYRQQPGQSLTLIATANQGSEATYESGFVIDKFPISRPNLTFSTLTVSNMSPEDSSIYLCSVQGRKETQYFGPGTRLLVL.